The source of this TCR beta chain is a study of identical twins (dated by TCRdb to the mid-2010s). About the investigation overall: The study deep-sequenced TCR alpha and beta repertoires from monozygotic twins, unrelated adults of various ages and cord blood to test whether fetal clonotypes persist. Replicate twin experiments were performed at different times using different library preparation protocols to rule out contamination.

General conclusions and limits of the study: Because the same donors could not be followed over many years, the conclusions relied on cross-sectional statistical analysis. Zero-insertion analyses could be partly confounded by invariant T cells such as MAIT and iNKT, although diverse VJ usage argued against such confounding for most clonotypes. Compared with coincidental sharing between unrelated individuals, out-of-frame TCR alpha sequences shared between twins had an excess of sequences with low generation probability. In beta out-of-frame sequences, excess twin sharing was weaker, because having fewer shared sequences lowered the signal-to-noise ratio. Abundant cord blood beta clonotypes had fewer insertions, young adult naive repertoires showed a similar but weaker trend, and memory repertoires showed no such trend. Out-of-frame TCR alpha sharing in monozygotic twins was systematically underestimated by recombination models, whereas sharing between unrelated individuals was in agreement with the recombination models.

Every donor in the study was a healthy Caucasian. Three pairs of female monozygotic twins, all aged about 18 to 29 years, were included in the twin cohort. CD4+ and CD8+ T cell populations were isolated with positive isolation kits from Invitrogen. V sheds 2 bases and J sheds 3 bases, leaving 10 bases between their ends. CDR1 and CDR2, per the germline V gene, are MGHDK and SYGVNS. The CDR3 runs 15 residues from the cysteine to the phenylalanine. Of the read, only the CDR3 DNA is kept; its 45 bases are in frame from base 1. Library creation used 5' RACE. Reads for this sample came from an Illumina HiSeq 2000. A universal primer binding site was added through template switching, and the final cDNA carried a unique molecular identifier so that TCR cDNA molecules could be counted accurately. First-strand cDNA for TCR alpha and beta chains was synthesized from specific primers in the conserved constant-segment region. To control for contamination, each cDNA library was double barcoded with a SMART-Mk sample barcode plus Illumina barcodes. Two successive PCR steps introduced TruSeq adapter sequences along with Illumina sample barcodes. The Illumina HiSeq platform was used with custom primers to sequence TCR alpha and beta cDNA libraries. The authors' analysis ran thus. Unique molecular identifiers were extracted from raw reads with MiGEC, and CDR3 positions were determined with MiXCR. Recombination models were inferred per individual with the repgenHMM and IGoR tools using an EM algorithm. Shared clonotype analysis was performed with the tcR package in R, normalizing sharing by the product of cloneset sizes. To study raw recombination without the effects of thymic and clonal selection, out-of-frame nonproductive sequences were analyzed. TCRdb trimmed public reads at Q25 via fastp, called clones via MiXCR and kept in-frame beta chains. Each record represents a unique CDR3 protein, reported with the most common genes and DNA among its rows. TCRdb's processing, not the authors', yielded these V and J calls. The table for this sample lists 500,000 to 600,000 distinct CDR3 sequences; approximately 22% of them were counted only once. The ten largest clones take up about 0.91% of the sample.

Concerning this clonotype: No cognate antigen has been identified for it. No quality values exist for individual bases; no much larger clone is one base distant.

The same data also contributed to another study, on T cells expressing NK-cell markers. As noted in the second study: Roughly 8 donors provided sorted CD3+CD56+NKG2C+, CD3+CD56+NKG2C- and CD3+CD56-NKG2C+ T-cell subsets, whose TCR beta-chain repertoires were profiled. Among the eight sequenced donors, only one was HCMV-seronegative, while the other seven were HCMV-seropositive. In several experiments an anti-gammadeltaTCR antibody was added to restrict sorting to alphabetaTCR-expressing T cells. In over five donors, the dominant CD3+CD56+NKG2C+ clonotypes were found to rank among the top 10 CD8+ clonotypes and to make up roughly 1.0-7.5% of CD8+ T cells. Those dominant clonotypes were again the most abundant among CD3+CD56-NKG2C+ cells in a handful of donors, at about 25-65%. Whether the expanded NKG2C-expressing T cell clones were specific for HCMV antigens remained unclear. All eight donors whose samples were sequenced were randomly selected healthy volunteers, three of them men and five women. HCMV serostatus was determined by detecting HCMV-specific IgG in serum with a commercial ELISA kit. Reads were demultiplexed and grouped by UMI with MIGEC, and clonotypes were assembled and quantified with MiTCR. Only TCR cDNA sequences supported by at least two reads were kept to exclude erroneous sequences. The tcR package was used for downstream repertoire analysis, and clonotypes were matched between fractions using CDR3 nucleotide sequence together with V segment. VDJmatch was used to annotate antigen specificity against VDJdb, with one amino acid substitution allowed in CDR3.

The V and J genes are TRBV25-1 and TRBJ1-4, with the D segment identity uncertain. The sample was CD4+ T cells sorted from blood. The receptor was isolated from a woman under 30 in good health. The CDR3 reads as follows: CASSEAALANEKLFF. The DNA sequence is TGTGCCAGCAGTGAAGCTGCTCTGGCTAATGAAAAACTGTTTTTT.